These 28 T cell receptor beta chains came from one sample sequenced in a study of blood T cells in healthy people across ages (dated by TCRdb to about 2015). Library creation used 5' RACE. Sequencing was carried out with an Illumina HiSeq 2500. A second roughly 6 to 11 cycle PCR used a sample-barcoded 5' primer and a J-beta primer mix. Through fastp at Q25 and MiXCR, TCRdb rebuilt clones from the public reads, retaining in-frame beta chains. Every distinct CDR3 protein forms one entry, paired with its most common genes and DNA. This sample has 700,000 to 900,000 distinct CDR3 sequences in its table, and about 55% of those were observed once. The top ten constitute approximately 40% of the sample. The specimen sequenced was blood. These receptors all come from a man older than 75 in good health.

This clonotype was seen a single time. The J gene is TRBJ2-1, the V gene TRBV11-2, with TRBD1 matching over 7 bases. The CDR3 covers 16 residues. The V segment lost 3 bases and the J segment 7 bases; nucleotides outside the gene matches: 12. CDR1 and CDR2 (germline): SGHAT, FQNNGV. In DNA form, the CDR3 reads TGTGCCAGCAGCTTGAAATCCGTGACAGGGTGGAATGAGCAGTTCTTC. It encodes CASSLKSVTGWNEQFF.

A single count supports this clonotype. The chain uses TRBV12-5 and TRBJ1-1; D remains ambiguous. Germline CDR1 reads LGHNT; CDR2 reads FRNRAP. Between the trimmed V and J ends, which lost 2 bases and 8 bases, there was a span of 9 bases. CDR3 length equals 12 residues. CDR3: CASGLSRREAFF. The DNA for the CDR3 is TGTGCTAGTGGTTTGTCCCGGAGGGAAGCTTTCTTT. Filled out from reference TRBV12-5 and TRBJ1-1, the complete variable domain reads DARVTQTPRHKVTEMGQEVTMRCQPILGHNTVFWYRQTMMQGLELLAYFRNRAPLDDSGMPKDRFSAEMPDATLATLKIQPSEPRDSAVYFCASGLSRREAFFGQGTRLTVV.

Only a few counts were recorded for this clonotype. The chain recombines TRBV6-5 with TRBJ1-2, with TRBD1 identical over 7 bases. Germline values: CDR1 MNHEY, CDR2 SVGAGI. The junction had 8 bases not matched to a gene; V was cut back by 8 bases and J by 8 bases. This CDR3 comprises 12 residues. CDR3 sequence reads: CASGSTGEGYTF. CDR3 sequence (DNA): TGTGCCAGCGGCAGCACAGGGGAAGGCTACACCTTC.

This chain uses TRBV12-3 or TRBV12-4 with TRBJ2-7; D is ambiguous. The CDR3 spans 12 residues. V lost 6 bases to trimming and J lost 4 bases, with 10 bases between them. CDR3 nucleotide sequence: TGTGCCAGCAGCTCCCGGTGGTACGAGCAGTACTTC. This translates into CASSSRWYEQYF.

The chain links TRBV9 to TRBJ2-3; 9 bases map to TRBD2. This CDR3 has 16 amino acids. CDR1 SGDLS and CDR2 YYNGEE come from the germline V gene. V was clipped by 4 bases and J by 14 bases; unmatched bases: 20. CDR3 sequence reads: CASSLGASGNHRYAYF. In DNA, the CDR3 is TGTGCCAGCAGCCTCGGGGCTAGCGGGAATCACAGATACGCGTATTTT.

The chain carries TRBV12-3 or TRBV12-4 and TRBJ2-7; 8 nucleotides match TRBD1. The CDR3 length is 15 residues. V gave up 0 bases and J gave up 5 bases; unmatched junction bases: 6. CDR3 in amino acids: CASSLAGTGVHEQYF. In nucleotides, the CDR3 is TGTGCCAGCAGTTTAGCCGGGACAGGAGTCCACGAGCAGTACTTC.

The rearrangement joins TRBV10-2 to TRBJ2-1, with 8 nucleotides matching TRBD2. This CDR3 spans 15 amino acids. Germline lookup yields CDR1 WSHSY and CDR2 SAAADI. With V trimmed by 5 bases and J by 2 bases, 5 bases remained unmatched. The CDR3 DNA is TGCGCCAGCAGTCCCGGGACTAGACCCTACAATGAGCAGTTCTTC. Residues: CASSPGTRPYNEQFF.

The genes are TRBV9 and TRBJ2-2; D is perhaps TRBD1 (6 bases). The germline V and J ends were trimmed by 1 base and 1 base, with 11 bases remaining between them. The CDR3 length is 16 residues. The germline V gene encodes CDR1 SGDLS and CDR2 YYNGEE. CDR3 DNA: TGTGCCAGCAGCGTAATGGGCAGGGGGAACACCGGGGAGCTGTTTTTT. As protein: CASSVMGRGNTGELFF.

The V call is TRBV20-1, the J call TRBJ1-6, with a tentative D call TRBD1 (6 bases). Trimming stripped 2 bases from V and 10 bases from J, with 18 bases between. Germline V gives CDR1 DFQATT, CDR2 SNEGSKA (reference sequence). This CDR3 is built from 15 residues. The CDR3 reads CSARRGRRVGSPLHF. The CDR3, as DNA: TGCAGTGCTAGACGGGGGCGCCGGGTAGGGTCACCCCTCCACTTT.

The chain links TRBV2 to TRBJ1-1; possible D gene TRBD1, 5 bases. From germline, CDR1 is SNHLY and CDR2 FYNNEI. CDR3 length: 15 amino acids. V lost 6 bases and J 4 bases, leaving 18 bases between the germline ends. The CDR3 loop is CASRGTTDSSTEAFF. The DNA of the CDR3 is TGTGCCAGCAGGGGGACGACAGATAGTAGCACTGAAGCTTTCTTT.

A few counts support this clonotype. The gene calls are TRBV12-3 or TRBV12-4 and TRBJ2-3, with 8 positions matching TRBD2. The CDR3 extends over 14 amino acids. V lost 0 bases to trimming and J lost 14 bases; unmatched junction nucleotides: 10. The CDR3, as DNA: TGTGCCAGCAGTTTAGCGACTAGCGCCAGATACGCGTATTTT. Its translation is CASSLATSARYAYF.

In DNA form, the CDR3 reads TGCGCCAGCAGCCCCGGGACTAGCTATTTGAATGAGCAGTTCTTC. Its protein is CASSPGTSYLNEQFF. The chain combines TRBV5-1 with TRBJ2-1; 9 bases fit TRBD2. This CDR3 comprises 15 residues. The germline gives CDR1 SGHRS, CDR2 YFSETQ. The V segment lost 4 bases and the J segment 7 bases; nucleotides outside the gene matches: 9.

This clonotype has just a few counts. V is TRBV20-1 and J is TRBJ1-1; perhaps TRBD1 as D (6 bases). Germline CDR1 is DFQATT and CDR2 is SNEGSKA (reference sequence). This CDR3 is built from 11 residues. The CDR3 here is CRGNGGGEAFF. The CDR3 nucleotides read TGCAGGGGGAATGGGGGCGGTGAAGCTTTCTTT.

The chain couples TRBV7-2 to TRBJ2-2; D perhaps matches TRBD2 (6 bases). V was pared by 6 bases and J by 1 base, with 12 bases between. Germline lookup yields CDR1 SGHTA and CDR2 FQGNSA. The CDR3 is 15 amino acids. CDR3 residues: CASRTGTGNTGELFF. Written as DNA, the CDR3 is TGTGCCAGCAGGACCGGGACTGGGAACACCGGGGAGCTGTTTTTT.

The sample holds a few counts of this clonotype. The rearrangement uses TRBV20-1 and TRBJ2-7; TRBD2 aligns across 11 bases. J was trimmed by 4 bases and V by 2 bases; bases with no gene match: 4. CDR1 and CDR2 from the germline V gene are DFQATT and SNEGSKA (reference sequence). The CDR3 runs to 14 residues. The CDR3 protein is CSARSGTSGYEQYF. The CDR3 coding sequence is TGCAGTGCTAGAAGCGGGACTAGCGGTTACGAGCAGTACTTC.

Only a few counts were recorded for this clonotype. The CDR3: CATTRDSPGVQWETQYF. The CDR3 nucleotides read TGTGCCACCACAAGAGATTCCCCGGGAGTTCAATGGGAGACCCAGTACTTC. V gene TRBV15 combines with J gene TRBJ2-5; a weak D match, TRBD2 (6 bases). Trimming stripped 7 bases from V and 5 bases from J, with 26 bases between. The length of the CDR3 is 17 residues. Germline loops: CDR1 LNHNV, CDR2 YYDKDF (reference sequence). The entire variable domain, with the rest obtained from reference TRBV15 and TRBJ2-5, is as follows: DAMVIQNPRYQVTQFGKPVTLSCSQTLNHNVMYWYQQKSSQAPKLLFHYYDKDFNNEADTPDNFQSRRPNTSFCFLDIRSPGLGDTAMYLCATTRDSPGVQWETQYFGPGTRLLVL.

CDR3 sequence reads: CASSSRAGGGTDTQYF. CDR3 DNA: TGTGCCAGCAGCTCCCGGGCGGGAGGTGGCACAGATACGCAGTATTTT. This chain joins TRBV13 and TRBJ2-3, with 8 bases lining up with TRBD2. Germline assignment: CDR1 PRHDT and CDR2 FYEKMQ (reference sequence). CDR3 size: 16 residues. The V and J ends lost 4 bases and 1 base, in that order; junction bases with no gene match: 7.

The chain uses TRBV27 and TRBJ1-6; perhaps TRBD1 as D (6 bases). The CDR3 has 15 residues. The germline V and J ends were trimmed by 5 bases and 2 bases, with 10 bases remaining between them. Looked up from germline, CDR1 is MNHEY and CDR2 is SMNVEV (reference sequence). CDR3 amino acids: CASSLRTAYNSPLHF. CDR3 nucleotide sequence: TGTGCCAGCAGTCTACGGACAGCCTATAATTCACCCCTCCACTTT.

This clonotype was counted many times. The genes are TRBV20-1 and TRBJ1-5, with D perhaps matching TRBD1 (5 bases). The CDR3 spans 13 residues. Germline loops: CDR1 DFQATT, CDR2 SNEGSKA (reference sequence). The V gene lost 7 bases and the J gene lost 4 bases, with 14 bases spanning the gap. CDR3: CSGSGGENQPQHF. In nucleotides, the CDR3 is TGCAGTGGTAGCGGGGGGGAGAATCAGCCCCAGCATTTT.

This clonotype was detected a few times. This chain links TRBV9 with TRBJ1-1; no clear D. CDR3 size: 13 residues. Trimming removed 0 bases from V and 4 bases from J, with 7 bases in between. CDR1 is SGDLS, CDR2 YYNGEE, per germline. The CDR3 loop reads CASSVEPGTEAFF. CDR3 bases: TGTGCCAGCAGCGTAGAGCCGGGCACTGAAGCTTTCTTT.

The V gene is TRBV28, the J gene TRBJ2-5; D unclear. The end of the DNA is better explained by TRBJ2-7, so the J call may be wrong. Germline V CDR1 and CDR2: MDHEN, SYDVKM. CDR3 size: 13 residues. CDR3: CASRVGSSYEQYF. In DNA form, the CDR3 reads TGTGCCAGCAGAGTAGGCAGCTCCTACGAGCAGTACTTC.

There are a few counts of this clonotype. The chain joins TRBV25-1 to TRBJ1-2; no clear D gene. Germline V gene sequence: CDR1 MGHDK, CDR2 SYGVNS. This CDR3 comprises 14 residues. V was shortened by 2 bases and J by 8 bases, with 15 bases between the two germline ends. CDR3 nucleotides: TGTGCCAGCAGTGAAGGATGGCAGTCGGAAGGCTACACCTTC. Residues: CASSEGWQSEGYTF.

The chain links TRBV20-1 to TRBJ2-7, with D maybe TRBD2 (6 bases). The V and J ends lost 0 bases and 3 bases respectively, with 24 bases between them. CDR1 and CDR2 (germline): DFQATT, SNEGSKA (reference sequence). CDR3 size: 18 residues. The CDR3 reads CSARDEGKRDFTRYEQYF. The CDR3 DNA follows: TGCAGTGCTAGAGATGAGGGGAAACGGGACTTCACCCGCTACGAGCAGTACTTC.

This clonotype has a handful of counts. The chain uses TRBV29-1 and TRBJ2-5; D may be TRBD1 (5 bases). The CDR3 is 12 amino acids. Trimming stripped 4 bases from V and 5 bases from J, with 11 bases between. Germline lookup yields CDR1 SQVTM and CDR2 ANQGSEA. In nucleotides, the CDR3 is TGCAGCGTTGTGAAAGGGGTCGAGACCCAGTACTTC. Translated, it gives CSVVKGVETQYF.

There are a few counts of this clonotype. The V call is TRBV29-1, the J call TRBJ2-5, with D possibly matching TRBD1 (5 bases). This CDR3 comprises 12 residues. Germline V CDR1 and CDR2: SQVTM, ANQGSEA. V dropped 6 bases and J dropped 5 bases, with 13 bases sitting between them. The CDR3 nucleotides are TGCAGCGTGGGCAGGGCAATGGAGACCCAGTACTTC. Amino acids: CSVGRAMETQYF.

V and J are TRBV13 and TRBJ2-7, with 12 bases aligning to TRBD2. This CDR3 is 14 amino acids long. V dropped 5 bases and J dropped 5; count of bases not matched to a gene: 4. The germline gives CDR1 PRHDT, CDR2 FYEKMQ (reference sequence). Here the CDR3 reads CASSPRLAGDEQYF. In DNA, the CDR3 is TGTGCCAGCAGCCCCCGACTAGCGGGAGACGAGCAGTACTTC.

This rearrangement joins TRBV6-5 to TRBJ1-4; tentatively, D is TRBD1 (5 bases). There are 13 residues in the CDR3. Germline V lookup: CDR1 MNHEY, CDR2 SVGAGI. Trimming removed 11 bases at V and 8 bases at J, with 18 bases between. CDR3 sequence: CARDDRTTEKLFF. In DNA form, the CDR3 reads TGTGCCCGGGACGATAGAACTACCGAAAAACTGTTTTTT.

The chain's CDR3 is CSASPGVKETQYF. The CDR3 bases are TGCAGTGCTAGCCCGGGAGTTAAAGAGACCCAGTACTTC. The chain employs TRBV20-1 and TRBJ2-5, with D possibly TRBD2 on 6 matching bases. This CDR3 has 13 residues. V gave up 3 bases and J gave up 3 bases, with 11 bases separating them. Germline V CDR1 and CDR2: DFQATT, SNEGSKA (reference sequence).